A selection of T cell receptor beta chains follows, all from one sample in a study of PD-1 blockade in classical Hodgkin lymphoma. Clones were read by immunoSEQ multiplex PCR, and TCRdb kept only the in-frame ones, dropping some. This table has fewer than 50,000 clones, approximately 86% appearing once. The material sequenced was peripheral blood mononuclear cells (PBMCs), taken before the second cycle of nivolumab. The receptors come from a human donor with classical Hodgkin lymphoma. The CDR3 runs from the conserved cysteine through the conserved F or W. A D gene is named only where the DNA matches it firmly. Clone sizes are given selectively: once, few, many, or a class where the clone is expanded.

j_call clone_size v_call d_call cdr3_nt cdr3_aa
TRBJ2-5 . TRBV5-4 . TGTGCCAGCAGGCCTTTGCCCGGGGAGACCCAGTACTTC CASRPLPGETQYF
TRBJ2-3 . TRBV18 TRBD1 TGTGCCAGCTCGACGGGACAGCCTTTAGATACGCAGTATTTT CASSTGQPLDTQYF
TRBJ1-2 . TRBV28 . TGTGCCAGCAGTTTAACCCCCAGGGCCCTTGGCTACACCTTC CASSLTPRALGYTF
TRBJ2-5 . TRBV5-6 TRBD2 TGTGCCAGCAGCCGCTTCCCGGGGGGCCAAGAGACCCAGTACTTC CASSRFPGGQETQYF
TRBJ2-5 . TRBV29-1 TRBD2 TGCAGCGCAGAAGGCGGGGGGGCAGGAGAGACCCAGTACTTC CSAEGGGAGETQYF
TRBJ1-3 . TRBV5-4 TRBD1 TGTGCCAGCAGCTTGGCGGGACAGGGAAACACCATATATTTT CASSLAGQGNTIYF
TRBJ2-7 . TRBV7-2 . TGTGCCAGCAGCTTCCCGGGTAGGTCCCCCTACGAGCAGTACTTC CASSFPGRSPYEQYF
TRBJ2-5 . TRBV7-2 TRBD2 TGTGCCAGCAGCTTAGTAACTAGCGGGAGAGGCCAAGAGACCCAGTACTTC CASSLVTSGRGQETQYF
TRBJ2-3 once TRBV7-2 . TGTGCCAGCAGCCTGGGAGGCGTTCCAGATACGCAGTATTTT CASSLGGVPDTQYF
TRBJ2-7 . TRBV5-8 TRBD2 TGTGCCAGCAGCTTGGGAGCGGGGGGGCCAAGGGGCCACGAGCAGTACTTC CASSLGAGGPRGHEQYF
TRBJ2-3 once TRBV19 TRBD2 TGTGCCAGTAGTCCTAGCGGGAGGAGCGAAGATACGCAGTATTTT CASSPSGRSEDTQYF
TRBJ1-1 . TRBV4-2 . TGTGCCAGCAGCCACGGGACGTCCGTCGAAGCTTTCTTT CASSHGTSVEAFF
TRBJ1-2 . TRBV27 . TGTGCCAGCACCAAAAGGGGGGGGGCAGAGTACTACACCTTC CASTKRGGAEYYTF
TRBJ2-1 . TRBV27 TRBD2 TGTGCCAGCAGTTTATCGGGGACTAGCTCCTACAATGAGCAGTTCTTC CASSLSGTSSYNEQFF
TRBJ1-3 . TRBV7-2 . TGTGCCAGCAGCTTAGACAGGGTTGTTTTCGAAAACACCATATATTTT CASSLDRVVFENTIYF
TRBJ2-7 . TRBV28 . TGTGCCAGCACCACACCACGGGGGCGTCAATACGAGCAGTACTTC CASTTPRGRQYEQYF
TRBJ2-7 . TRBV5-6 TRBD1 TGTGCCAGCAGCTTGGGACAGGGTTCCTACGAGCAGTACTTC CASSLGQGSYEQYF
TRBJ1-1 . TRBV4-1 . TGCGCCAGCAGCCAAAGAAACAGGAGGCGGATGAACACTGAAGCTTTCTTT CASSQRNRRRMNTEAFF
TRBJ2-7 . TRBV28 . TGTGCCAGCAGTCTCCAGTACGAGCAGTACTTC CASSLQYEQYF
TRBJ2-1 . TRBV5-1 . TGCGCCAGCAGCTCGGGGGACCGCGTAAGCGTAGAGCAGTTCTTC CASSSGDRVSVEQFF
TRBJ2-2 . TRBV19 . TGTGCCAGTAGTATGGGACGGGTTAGGAGGGACACCGGGGAGCTGTTTTTT CASSMGRVRRDTGELFF
TRBJ1-4 . TRBV9 . TGTGCCAGCAGCGTAGGGGAGGGGCGGGAAGAAAAACTGTTTTTT CASSVGEGREEKLFF
TRBJ2-7 once TRBV7-6 . TGTGCCAGCAGCCCTGGCGGGTGGGAGCAGTACTTC CASSPGGWEQYF
TRBJ2-7 . TRBV11-1 TRBD1 TGTGCCAGCAGCCCCGGGACAGCCTACGAGCAGTACTTC CASSPGTAYEQYF
TRBJ2-4 . TRBV11-2 . TGTGCCAGCAGCTTAGGCCGGGACATGACCATTCAGTACTTC CASSLGRDMTIQYF
TRBJ2-5 . TRBV19 TRBD2 TGTGCCAGTAGTAGTAGCGGGGGTAACCAAGAGACCCAGTACTTC CASSSSGGNQETQYF
TRBJ2-2 . TRBV7-9 . TGTGCCAGCAGTTCCGGGACACCTATTAACACCGGGGAGCTGTTTTTT CASSSGTPINTGELFF
TRBJ2-3 . TRBV7-9 . TGTGCCAGCAGCTCCCAGGGGTCAACTAGCACAGATACGCAGTATTTT CASSSQGSTSTDTQYF
TRBJ2-7 . TRBV25-1 . TGTGCCAGCAGTGAGGTTAATACCTACGAGCAGTACTTC CASSEVNTYEQYF
TRBJ1-5 few TRBV6-1 . TGTGCCAGCAGTCGGGCGGCTCCCAATCAGCCCCAGCATTTT CASSRAAPNQPQHF
TRBJ2-6 few TRBV5-4 . TGTGCCAGCAGCCTATGGGGCTCTGGGGCCAACGTCCTGACTTTC CASSLWGSGANVLTF
TRBJ2-1 . TRBV6-5 . TGTGCCAGCAACAGGGAGAATGAGCAGTTCTTC CASNRENEQFF
TRBJ1-6 . TRBV9 TRBD1 TGTGCCAGCAGTGTCCGGGACAGGGGTAGTGGTAATTCACCCCTCCACTTT CASSVRDRGSGNSPLHF
TRBJ2-7 few TRBV5-4 TRBD2 TGTGCCAGCAGCACCGGGACTAGCGGGGCCGCCCTCTTC CASSTGTSGAALF
TRBJ2-3 . TRBV7-2 TRBD2 TGTGCCAGCAGCTTAGCGGGACTAGCGAGGCAGTATTTT CASSLAGLARQYF
TRBJ2-1 . TRBV6-1 TRBD2 TGTGCCAGCAGTGAGGGACTAGCGGTCTACAATGAGCAGTTCTTC CASSEGLAVYNEQFF
TRBJ2-7 . TRBV28 . TGTGCCAGCAATCCCACAACCTCCTACGAGCAGTACTTC CASNPTTSYEQYF
TRBJ2-7 once TRBV11-2 TRBD2 TGTGCCAGCAGCTTCCCACCACTAGCGAAAACCTACGAGCAGTACTTC CASSFPPLAKTYEQYF
TRBJ1-1 . TRBV11-2 . TGTGCCAGCAGCTTAACCCGGGCGGCTGAAGCTTTCTTT CASSLTRAAEAFF
TRBJ2-1 . TRBV18 . TGTGCCAGCTCACCGGACATTGGTATCAATGAGCAGTTCTTC CASSPDIGINEQFF
TRBJ2-4 . TRBV5-1 . TGCGCCAGCAGCTCGGACGGAAACATTCAGTACTTC CASSSDGNIQYF
TRBJ1-1 . TRBV18 . TGTGCCAGCTCACGAGGGGAGAACACTGAAGCTTTCTTT CASSRGENTEAFF
TRBJ1-5 . TRBV27 . TGTGCCAGCAGTTTAGGGGACGTAAATCAGCCCCAGCATTTT CASSLGDVNQPQHF